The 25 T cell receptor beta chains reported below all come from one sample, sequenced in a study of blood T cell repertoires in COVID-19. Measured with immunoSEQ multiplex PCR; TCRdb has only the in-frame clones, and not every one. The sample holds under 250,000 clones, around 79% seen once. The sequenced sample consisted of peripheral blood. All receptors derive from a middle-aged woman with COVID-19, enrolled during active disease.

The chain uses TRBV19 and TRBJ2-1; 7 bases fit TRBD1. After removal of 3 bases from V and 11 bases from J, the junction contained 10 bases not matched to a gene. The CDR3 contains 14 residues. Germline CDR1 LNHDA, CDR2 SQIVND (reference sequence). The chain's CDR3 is CASSIRGPIIQQFF. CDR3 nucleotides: TGTGCCAGTAGTATTAGGGGGCCGATTATACAGCAGTTCTTC.

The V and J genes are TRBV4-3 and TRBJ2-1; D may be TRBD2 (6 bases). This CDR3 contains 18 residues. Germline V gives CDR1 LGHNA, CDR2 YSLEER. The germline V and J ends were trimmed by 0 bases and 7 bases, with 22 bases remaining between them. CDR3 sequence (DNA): TGCGCCAGCAGCCAAGATGGTGTGGGGCGGGGAGGAGGGAATGAGCAGTTCTTC. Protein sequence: CASSQDGVGRGGGNEQFF.

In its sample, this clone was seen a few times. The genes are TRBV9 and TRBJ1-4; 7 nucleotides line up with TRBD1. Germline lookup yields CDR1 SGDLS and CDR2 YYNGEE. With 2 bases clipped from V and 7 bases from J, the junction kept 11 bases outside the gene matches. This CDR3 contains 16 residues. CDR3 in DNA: TGTGCCAGCAGCGTCGGAGCGACAGGGAGTCCTGAAAAACTGTTTTTT. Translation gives CASSVGATGSPEKLFF.

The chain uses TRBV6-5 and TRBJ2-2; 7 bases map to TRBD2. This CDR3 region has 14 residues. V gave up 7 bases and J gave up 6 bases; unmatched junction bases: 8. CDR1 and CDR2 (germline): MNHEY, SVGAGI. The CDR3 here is CASKRDPGSGELFF. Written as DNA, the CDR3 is TGTGCCAGCAAGCGGGATCCGGGGTCCGGGGAGCTGTTTTTT.

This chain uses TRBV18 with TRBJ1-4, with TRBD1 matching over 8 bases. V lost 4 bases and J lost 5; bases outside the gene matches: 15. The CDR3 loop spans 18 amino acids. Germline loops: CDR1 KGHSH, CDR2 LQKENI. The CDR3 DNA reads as TGTGCCAGCTCACGAAACCTACTCAGACAGGGGATAAATGAAAAACTGTTTTTT. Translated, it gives CASSRNLLRQGINEKLFF. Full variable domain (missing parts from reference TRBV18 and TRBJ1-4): NAGVMQNPRHLVRRRGQEARLRCSPMKGHSHVYWYRQLPEEGLKFMVYLQKENIIDESGMPKERFSAEFPKEGPSILRIQQVVRGDSAAYFCASSRNLLRQGINEKLFFGSGTQLSVL.

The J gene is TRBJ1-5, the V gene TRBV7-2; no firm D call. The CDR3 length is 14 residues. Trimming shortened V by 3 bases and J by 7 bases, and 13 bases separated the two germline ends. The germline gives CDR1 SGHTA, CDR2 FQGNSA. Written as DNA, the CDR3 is TGTGCCAGCAGCTTCCCAGACGCCGGGCAGCCCCAGCATTTT. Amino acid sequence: CASSFPDAGQPQHF.

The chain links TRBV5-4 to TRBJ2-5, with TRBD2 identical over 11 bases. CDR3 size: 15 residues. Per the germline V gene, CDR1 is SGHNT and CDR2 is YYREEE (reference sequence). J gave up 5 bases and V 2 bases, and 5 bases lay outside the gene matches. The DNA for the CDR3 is TGTGCCAGCAGCTTTAGCGGGGGGGCTATCGAGACCCAGTACTTC. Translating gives CASSFSGGAIETQYF.

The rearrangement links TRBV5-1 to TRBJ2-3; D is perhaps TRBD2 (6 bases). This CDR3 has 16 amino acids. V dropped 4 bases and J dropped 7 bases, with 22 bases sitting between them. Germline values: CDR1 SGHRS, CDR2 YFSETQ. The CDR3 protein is CASSSLGEVNRNTQYF. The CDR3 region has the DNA TGCGCCAGCAGCAGCCTTGGGGAGGTCAACAGAAATACGCAGTATTTT.

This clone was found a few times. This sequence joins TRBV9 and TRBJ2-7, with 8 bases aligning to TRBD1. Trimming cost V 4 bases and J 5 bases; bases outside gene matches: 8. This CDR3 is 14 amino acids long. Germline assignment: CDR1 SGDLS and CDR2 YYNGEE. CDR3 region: CASSPRTGLDEQYF. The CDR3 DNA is TGTGCCAGCAGCCCTCGGACAGGGTTGGACGAGCAGTACTTC.

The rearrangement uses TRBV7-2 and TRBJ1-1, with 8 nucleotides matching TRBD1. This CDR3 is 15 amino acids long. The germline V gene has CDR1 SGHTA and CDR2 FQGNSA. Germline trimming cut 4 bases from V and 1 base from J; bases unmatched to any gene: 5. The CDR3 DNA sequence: TGTGCCAGCAGCTCTAGACAGGGGCGGAACACTGAAGCTTTCTTT. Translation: CASSSRQGRNTEAFF.

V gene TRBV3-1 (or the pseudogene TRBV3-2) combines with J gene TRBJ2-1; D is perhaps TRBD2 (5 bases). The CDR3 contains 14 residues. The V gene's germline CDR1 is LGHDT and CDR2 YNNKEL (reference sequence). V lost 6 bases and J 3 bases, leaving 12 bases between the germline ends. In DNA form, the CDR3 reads TGTGCCAGCAGTCACGCGGGTTACTACAATGAGCAGTTCTTC. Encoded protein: CASSHAGYYNEQFF.

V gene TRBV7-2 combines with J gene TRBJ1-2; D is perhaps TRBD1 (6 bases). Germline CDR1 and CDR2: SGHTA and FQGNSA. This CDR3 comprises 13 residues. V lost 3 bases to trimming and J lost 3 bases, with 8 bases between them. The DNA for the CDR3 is TGTGCCAGCAGCTTCCCAGGGGACTATGGCTACACCTTC. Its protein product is CASSFPGDYGYTF.

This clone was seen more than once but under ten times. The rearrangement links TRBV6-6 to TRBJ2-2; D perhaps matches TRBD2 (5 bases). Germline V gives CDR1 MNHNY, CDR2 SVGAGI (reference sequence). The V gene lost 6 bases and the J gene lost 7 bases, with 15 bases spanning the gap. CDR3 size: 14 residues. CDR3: CASSITRVGGELFF. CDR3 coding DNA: TGTGCCAGCAGCATTACTAGAGTTGGCGGGGAGCTGTTTTTT.

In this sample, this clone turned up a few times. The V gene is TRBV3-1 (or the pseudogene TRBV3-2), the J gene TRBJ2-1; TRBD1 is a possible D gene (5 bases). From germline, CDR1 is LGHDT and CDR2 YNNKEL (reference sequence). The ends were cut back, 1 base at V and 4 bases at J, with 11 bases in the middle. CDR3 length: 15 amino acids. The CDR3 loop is CASSQGVGQYNEQFF. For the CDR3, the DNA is TGTGCCAGCAGCCAAGGGGTGGGGCAGTACAATGAGCAGTTCTTC.

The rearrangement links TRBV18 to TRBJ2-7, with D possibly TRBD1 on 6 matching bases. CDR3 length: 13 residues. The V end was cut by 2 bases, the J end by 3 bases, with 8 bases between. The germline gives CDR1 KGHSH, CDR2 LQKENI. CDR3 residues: CASSPATGYEQYF. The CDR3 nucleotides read TGTGCCAGCTCACCAGCGACAGGCTACGAGCAGTACTTC.

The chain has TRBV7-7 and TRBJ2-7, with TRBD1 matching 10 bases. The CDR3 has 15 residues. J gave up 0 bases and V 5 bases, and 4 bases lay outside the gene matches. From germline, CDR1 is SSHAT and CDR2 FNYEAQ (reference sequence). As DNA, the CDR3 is TGTGCCAGCAGCACGGGACAGGGGCTCTCCTACGAGCAGTACTTC. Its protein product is CASSTGQGLSYEQYF.

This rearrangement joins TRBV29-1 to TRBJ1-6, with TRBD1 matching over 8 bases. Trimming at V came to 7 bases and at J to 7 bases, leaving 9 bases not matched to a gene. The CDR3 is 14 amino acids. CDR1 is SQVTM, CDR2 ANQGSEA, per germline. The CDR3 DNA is TGCAGCGCCAATTCAGGGGGCCCCAATTCACCCCTCCACTTT. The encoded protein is CSANSGGPNSPLHF.

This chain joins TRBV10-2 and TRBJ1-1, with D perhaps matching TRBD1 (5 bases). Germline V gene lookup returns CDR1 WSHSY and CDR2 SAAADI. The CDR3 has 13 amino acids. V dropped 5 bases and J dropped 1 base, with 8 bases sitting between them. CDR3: CASSRQTNTEAFF. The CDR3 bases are TGCGCCAGCAGTAGACAGACGAACACTGAAGCTTTCTTT.

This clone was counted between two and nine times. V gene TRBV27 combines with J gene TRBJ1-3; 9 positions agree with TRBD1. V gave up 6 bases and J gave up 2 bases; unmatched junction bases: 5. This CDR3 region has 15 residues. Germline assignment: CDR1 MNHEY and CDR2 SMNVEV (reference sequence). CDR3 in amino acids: CASRETGGAGNTIYF. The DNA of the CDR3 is TGTGCCAGCAGGGAGACAGGGGGGGCTGGAAACACCATATATTTT.

CDR3 loop: CASSQVATSGGLGSTDTQYF. The CDR3, as DNA: TGTGCCAGCAGCCAAGTCGCTACTAGCGGGGGGTTAGGTTCCACAGATACGCAGTATTTT. The chain couples TRBV4-2 to TRBJ2-3; TRBD2 matches at 12 bases. Per germline, CDR1 LGHNA and CDR2 YNFKEQ. J was trimmed by 2 bases and V by 1 base; bases with no gene match: 13. CDR3 size: 20 residues.

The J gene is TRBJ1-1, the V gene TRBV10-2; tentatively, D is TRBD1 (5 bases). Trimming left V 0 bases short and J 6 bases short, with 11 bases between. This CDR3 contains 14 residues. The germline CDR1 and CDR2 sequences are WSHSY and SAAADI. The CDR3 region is CASSESEGDSEAFF. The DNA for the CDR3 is TGCGCCAGCAGTGAGTCGGAAGGGGACTCTGAAGCTTTCTTT.

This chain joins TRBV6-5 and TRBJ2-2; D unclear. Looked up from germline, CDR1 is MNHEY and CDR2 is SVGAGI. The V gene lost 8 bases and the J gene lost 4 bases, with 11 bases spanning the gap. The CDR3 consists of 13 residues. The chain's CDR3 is CASPSRFTGELFF. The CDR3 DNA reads TGTGCCAGCCCCAGCAGGTTCACCGGGGAGCTGTTTTTT.

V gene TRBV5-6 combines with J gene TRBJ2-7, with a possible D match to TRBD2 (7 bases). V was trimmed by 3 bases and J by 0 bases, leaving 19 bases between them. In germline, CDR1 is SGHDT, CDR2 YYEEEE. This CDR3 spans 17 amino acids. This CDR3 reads CASSWQGGGPSSYEQYF. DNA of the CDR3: TGTGCCAGCAGCTGGCAGGGAGGGGGTCCAAGCTCCTACGAGCAGTACTTC.

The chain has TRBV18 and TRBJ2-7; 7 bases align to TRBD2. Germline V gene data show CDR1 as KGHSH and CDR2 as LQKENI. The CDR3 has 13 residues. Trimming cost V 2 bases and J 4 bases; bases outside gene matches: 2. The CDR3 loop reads CASSPSGGYEQYF. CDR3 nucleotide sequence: TGTGCCAGCTCACCATCGGGGGGATACGAGCAGTACTTC.

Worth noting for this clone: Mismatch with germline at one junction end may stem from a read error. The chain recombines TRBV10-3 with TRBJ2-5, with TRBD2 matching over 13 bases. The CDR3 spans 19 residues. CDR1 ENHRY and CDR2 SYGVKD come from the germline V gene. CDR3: CAISESTRTSGGIQESQYF. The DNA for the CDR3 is TGTGCCATCAGTGAGTCGACGAGGACTAGCGGGGGTATCCAAGAGAGCCAGTACTTC.